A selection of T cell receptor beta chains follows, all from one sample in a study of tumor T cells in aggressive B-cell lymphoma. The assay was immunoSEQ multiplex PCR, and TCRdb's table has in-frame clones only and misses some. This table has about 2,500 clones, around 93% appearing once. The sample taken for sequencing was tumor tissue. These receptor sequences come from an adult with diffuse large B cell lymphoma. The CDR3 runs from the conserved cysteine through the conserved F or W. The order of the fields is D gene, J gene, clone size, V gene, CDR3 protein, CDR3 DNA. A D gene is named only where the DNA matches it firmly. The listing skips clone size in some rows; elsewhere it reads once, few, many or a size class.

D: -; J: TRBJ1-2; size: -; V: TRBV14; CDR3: CASSQGPERGYGYTF; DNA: TGTGCCAGCAGCCAAGGGCCAGAGCGGGGCTATGGCTACACCTTC
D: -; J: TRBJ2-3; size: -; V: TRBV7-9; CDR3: CASILGVGAADTQYF; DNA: TGTGCCAGCATCCTAGGGGTGGGGGCCGCAGATACGCAGTATTTT
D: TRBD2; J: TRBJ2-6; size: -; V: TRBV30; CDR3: CAWSAGRAGANVLTF; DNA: TGTGCCTGGAGTGCAGGGAGGGCTGGGGCCAACGTCCTGACTTTC
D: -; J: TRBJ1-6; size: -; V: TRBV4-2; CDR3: CASSQAPGSDNSPLHF; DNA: TGTGCCAGCAGCCAAGCGCCCGGAAGCGATAATTCACCCCTCCACTTT
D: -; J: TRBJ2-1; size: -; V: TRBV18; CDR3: CASSPLPQNEQFF; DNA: TGTGCCAGCTCACCACTTCCCCAAAATGAGCAGTTCTTC
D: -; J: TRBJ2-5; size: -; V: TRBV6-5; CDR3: CATQRVGIQETQYF; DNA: TGTGCCACCCAACGGGTCGGGATCCAAGAGACCCAGTACTTC
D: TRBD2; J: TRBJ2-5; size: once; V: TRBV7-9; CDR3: CASSTWTSEGQETQYF; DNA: TGTGCCAGCAGCACCTGGACTAGCGAGGGCCAAGAGACCCAGTACTTC
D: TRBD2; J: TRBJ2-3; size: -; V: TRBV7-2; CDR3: CASSSSGSPTDTQYF; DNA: TGTGCCAGCAGTTCAAGCGGGAGCCCCACAGATACGCAGTATTTT
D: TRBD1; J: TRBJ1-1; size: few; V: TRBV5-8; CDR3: CASSLGTGRTEAFF; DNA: TGTGCCAGCAGCTTGGGGACAGGGAGGACTGAAGCTTTCTTT
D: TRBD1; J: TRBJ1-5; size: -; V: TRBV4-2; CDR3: CASSQGHRGLDGNQPQHF; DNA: TGTGCCAGCAGCCAAGGTCACAGGGGGCTTGACGGCAATCAGCCCCAGCATTTT
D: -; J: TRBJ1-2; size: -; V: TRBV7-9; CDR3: CASSSGGKKGYGYTF; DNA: TGTGCCAGCAGCTCGGGCGGGAAGAAAGGCTATGGCTACACCTTC
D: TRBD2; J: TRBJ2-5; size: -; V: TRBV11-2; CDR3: CASSLRLAGGQIQETQYF; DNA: TGTGCCAGCAGCTTGCGACTAGCGGGGGGTCAAATTCAAGAGACCCAGTACTTC
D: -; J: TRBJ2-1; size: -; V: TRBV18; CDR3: CASSPEKGTSNEQFF; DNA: TGTGCCAGCTCACCAGAAAAGGGGACTTCCAATGAGCAGTTCTTC
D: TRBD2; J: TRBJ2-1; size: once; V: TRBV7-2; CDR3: CASRPPAGGRYNEQFF; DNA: TGTGCCAGCAGGCCCCCGGCGGGGGGACGGTACAATGAGCAGTTCTTC
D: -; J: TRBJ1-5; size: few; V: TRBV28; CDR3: CASSPGLSGEGQPQHF; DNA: TGTGCCAGCAGTCCCGGACTCTCCGGGGAGGGTCAGCCCCAGCATTTT
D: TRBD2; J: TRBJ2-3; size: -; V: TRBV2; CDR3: CASRGTSGYTDTQYF; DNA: TGTGCCAGCAGGGGGACTAGCGGGTACACAGATACGCAGTATTTT
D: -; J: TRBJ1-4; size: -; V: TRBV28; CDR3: CASSRATNEKLFF; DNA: TGTGCCAGCAGTCGTGCAACTAATGAAAAACTGTTTTTT
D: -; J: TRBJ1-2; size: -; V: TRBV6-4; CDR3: CATRSSGKGNYGYTF; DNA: TGTGCCACGAGATCTTCAGGGAAGGGGAACTATGGCTACACCTTC
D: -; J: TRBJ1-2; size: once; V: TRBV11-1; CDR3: CASSSPFTVGYTF; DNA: TGTGCCAGCAGCTCCCCCTTTACAGTGGGCTACACCTTC
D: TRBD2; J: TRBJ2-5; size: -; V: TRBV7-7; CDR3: CASSPGDYPQETQYF; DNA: TGTGCCAGCAGCCCGGGGGACTACCCCCAAGAGACCCAGTACTTC
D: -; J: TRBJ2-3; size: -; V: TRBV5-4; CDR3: CASSVGLAQLDTQYF; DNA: TGTGCCAGCAGCGTAGGACTGGCCCAATTAGATACGCAGTATTTT
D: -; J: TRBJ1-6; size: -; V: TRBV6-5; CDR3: CASVSNSRYNSSLHF; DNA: TGTGCCAGCGTCTCGAACTCCCGTTATAATTCATCCCTCCACTTT
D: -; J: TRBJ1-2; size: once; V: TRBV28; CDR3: CASSLSRQVTNTF; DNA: TGTGCCAGCAGTTTATCCCGACAGGTTACAAACACCTTC
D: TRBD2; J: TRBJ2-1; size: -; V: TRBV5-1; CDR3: CASSLSGDSYNEQFF; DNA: TGCGCCAGCAGCCTTAGCGGGGATTCCTACAATGAGCAGTTCTTC
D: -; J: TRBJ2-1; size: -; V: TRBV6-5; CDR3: CASSYAVAENEQFF; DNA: TGTGCCAGCAGTTACGCGGTAGCGGAGAATGAGCAGTTCTTC
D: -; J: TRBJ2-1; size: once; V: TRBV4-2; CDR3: CASSQESHSRNEQFF; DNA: TGTGCCAGCAGCCAAGAATCACATAGCCGCAATGAGCAGTTCTTC
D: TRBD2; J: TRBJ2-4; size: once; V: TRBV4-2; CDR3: CASRPPLAGGWGQNIQYF; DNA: TGTGCCAGCAGGCCGCCACTAGCGGGGGGGTGGGGCCAAAACATTCAGTACTTC
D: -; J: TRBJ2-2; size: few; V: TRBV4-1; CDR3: CASSQVLTGELFF; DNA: TGCGCCAGCAGCCAAGTTCTCACCGGGGAGCTGTTTTTT
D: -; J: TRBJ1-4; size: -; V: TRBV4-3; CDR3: CASSQDPRTEKLFF; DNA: TGCGCCAGCAGCCAAGATCCCAGAACTGAAAAACTGTTTTTT
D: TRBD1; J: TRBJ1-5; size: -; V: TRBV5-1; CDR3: CASSRGTDTNQPQHF; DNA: TGCGCCAGCAGCCGAGGGACAGACACCAATCAGCCCCAGCATTTT
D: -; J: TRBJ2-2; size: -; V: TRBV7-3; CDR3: CASSPAIGGPLTGELFF; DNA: TGTGCCAGCAGCCCCGCAATAGGGGGTCCTCTCACCGGGGAGCTGTTTTTT
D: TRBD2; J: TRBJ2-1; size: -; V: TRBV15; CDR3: CATSRPSGGYNEQFF; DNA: TGTGCCACCAGCAGACCTAGCGGGGGTTACAATGAGCAGTTCTTC
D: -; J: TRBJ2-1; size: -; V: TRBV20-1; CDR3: CSARLYNEQFF; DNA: TGCAGTGCTAGACTCTACAATGAGCAGTTCTTC
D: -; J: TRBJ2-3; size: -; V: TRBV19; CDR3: CASSGSTDTQYF; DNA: TGTGCCAGTAGCGGTAGCACAGATACGCAGTATTTT
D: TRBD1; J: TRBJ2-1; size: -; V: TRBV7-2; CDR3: CASSPWQGELDEQFF; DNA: TGTGCCAGCAGTCCTTGGCAGGGGGAGTTAGATGAGCAGTTCTTC
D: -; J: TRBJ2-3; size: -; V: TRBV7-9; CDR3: CASSLATAGTDTQYF; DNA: TGTGCCAGCAGCTTAGCAACGGCCGGGACAGATACGCAGTATTTT
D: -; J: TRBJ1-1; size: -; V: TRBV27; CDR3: CASKRVGSTEAFF; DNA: TGTGCCAGCAAGCGAGTGGGTAGCACTGAAGCTTTCTTT
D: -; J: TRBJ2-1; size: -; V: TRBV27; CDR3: CASSLTGNEQFF; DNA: TGTGCCAGCAGTCTTACGGGGAATGAGCAGTTCTTC
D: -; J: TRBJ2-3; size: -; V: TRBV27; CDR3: CASSSTGFIDTQYF; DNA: TGTGCCAGCAGCTCGACAGGTTTTATAGATACGCAGTATTTT
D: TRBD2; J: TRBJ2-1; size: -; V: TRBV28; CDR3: CASSSRTSGRVNTYNEQFF; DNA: TGTGCCAGCAGTTCTCGGACTAGCGGGAGGGTAAATACCTACAATGAGCAGTTCTTC
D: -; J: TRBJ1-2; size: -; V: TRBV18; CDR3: CASSPPTDLAKDGYTF; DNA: TGTGCCAGCTCACCACCGACGGACCTAGCAAAAGATGGCTACACCTTC
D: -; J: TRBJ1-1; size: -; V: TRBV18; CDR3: CASSAGIGAFF; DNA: TGTGCCAGCTCAGCGGGGATTGGAGCTTTCTTT
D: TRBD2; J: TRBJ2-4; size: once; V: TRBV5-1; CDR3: CASSLAGLAGAGDIQYF; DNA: TGCGCCAGCAGCTTGGCCGGACTAGCGGGGGCCGGGGACATTCAGTACTTC
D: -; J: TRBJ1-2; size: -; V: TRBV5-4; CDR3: CASRRNLPGKTYGYTF; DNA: TGTGCCAGCCGCCGAAACCTACCAGGAAAGACCTATGGCTACACCTTC
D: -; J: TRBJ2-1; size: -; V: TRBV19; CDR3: CASSISPLVATTYNEQFF; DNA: TGTGCCAGTAGTATTTCCCCCCTAGTCGCTACGACCTACAATGAGCAGTTCTTC
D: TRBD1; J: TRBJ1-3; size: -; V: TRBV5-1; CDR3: CASSGGQGNTIYF; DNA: TGCGCCAGCAGCGGGGGACAGGGAAACACCATATATTTT
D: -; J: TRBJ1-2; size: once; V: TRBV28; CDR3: CASSFPPAGYGYTF; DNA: TGTGCCAGCAGCTTTCCACCCGCGGGCTATGGCTACACCTTC
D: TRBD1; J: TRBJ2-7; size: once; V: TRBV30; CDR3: CAWSATGAEQYF; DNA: TGTGCCTGGAGTGCGACAGGGGCCGAGCAGTACTTC
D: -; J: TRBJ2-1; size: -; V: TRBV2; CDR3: CASNSQGSGYNEQFF; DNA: TGTGCCAGCAATTCACAGGGAAGCGGCTACAATGAGCAGTTCTTC
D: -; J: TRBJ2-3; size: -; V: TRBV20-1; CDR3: CSQLVTDTQYF; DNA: TGCAGTCAACTAGTGACAGATACGCAGTATTTT
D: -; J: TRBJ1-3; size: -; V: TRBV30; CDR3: CAWSAAGTPGHTIYF; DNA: TGTGCCTGGAGCGCTGCCGGGACACCAGGTCACACCATATATTTT
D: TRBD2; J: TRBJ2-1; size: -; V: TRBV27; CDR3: CATRTSGRNEQFF; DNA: TGTGCCACCCGGACTAGCGGGAGAAATGAGCAGTTCTTC
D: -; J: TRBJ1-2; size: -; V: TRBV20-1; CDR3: CSAAKGLIF; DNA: TGCAGTGCCGCAAAGGGACTGATATTC